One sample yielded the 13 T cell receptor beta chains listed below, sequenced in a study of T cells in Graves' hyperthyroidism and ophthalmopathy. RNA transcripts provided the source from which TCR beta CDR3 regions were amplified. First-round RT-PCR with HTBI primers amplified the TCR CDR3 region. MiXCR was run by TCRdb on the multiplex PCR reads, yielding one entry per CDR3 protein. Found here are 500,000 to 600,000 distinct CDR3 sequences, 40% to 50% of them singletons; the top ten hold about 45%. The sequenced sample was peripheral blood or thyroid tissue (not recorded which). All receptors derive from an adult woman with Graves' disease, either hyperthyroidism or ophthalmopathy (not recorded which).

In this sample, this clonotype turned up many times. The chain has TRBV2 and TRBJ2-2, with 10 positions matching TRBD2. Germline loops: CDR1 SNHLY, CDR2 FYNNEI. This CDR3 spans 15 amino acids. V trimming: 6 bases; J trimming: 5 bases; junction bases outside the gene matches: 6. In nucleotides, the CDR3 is TGTGCCAGCAGGATAGCGGGAGGTCGTACCGGGGAGCTGTTTTTT. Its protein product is CASRIAGGRTGELFF.

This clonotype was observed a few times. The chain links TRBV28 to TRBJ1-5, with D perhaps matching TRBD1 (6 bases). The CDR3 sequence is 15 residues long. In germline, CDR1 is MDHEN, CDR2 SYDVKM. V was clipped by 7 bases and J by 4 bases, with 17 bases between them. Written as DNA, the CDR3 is TGTGCCAGCAAGGTAGGGGGAGGAGAGAATCAGCCCCAGCATTTT. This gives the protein CASKVGGGENQPQHF.

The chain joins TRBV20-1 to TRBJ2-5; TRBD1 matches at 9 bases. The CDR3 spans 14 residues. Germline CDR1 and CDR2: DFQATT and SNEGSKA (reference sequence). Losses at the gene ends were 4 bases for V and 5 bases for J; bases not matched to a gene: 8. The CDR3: CSATQGAGKETQYF. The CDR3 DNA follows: TGCAGTGCTACACAGGGGGCAGGGAAGGAGACCCAGTACTTC.

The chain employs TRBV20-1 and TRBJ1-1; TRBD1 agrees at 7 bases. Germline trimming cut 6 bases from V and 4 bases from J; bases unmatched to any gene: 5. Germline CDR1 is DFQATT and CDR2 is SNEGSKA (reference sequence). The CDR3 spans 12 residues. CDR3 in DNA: TGCAGTGCCAGGGACAGCCCCACTGAAGCTTTCTTT. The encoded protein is CSARDSPTEAFF.

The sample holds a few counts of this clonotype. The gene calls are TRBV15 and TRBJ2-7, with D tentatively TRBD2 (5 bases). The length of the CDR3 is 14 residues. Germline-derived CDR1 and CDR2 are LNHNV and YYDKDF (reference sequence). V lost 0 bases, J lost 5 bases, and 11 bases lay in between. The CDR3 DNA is TGTGCCACCAGCAGAGAGGAGGCGGTCAACGAGCAGTACTTC. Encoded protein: CATSREEAVNEQYF.

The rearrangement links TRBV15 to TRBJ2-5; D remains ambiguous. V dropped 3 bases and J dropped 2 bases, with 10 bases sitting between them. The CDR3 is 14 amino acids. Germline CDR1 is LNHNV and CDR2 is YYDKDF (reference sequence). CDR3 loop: CATSSSTRQETQYF. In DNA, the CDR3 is TGTGCCACCAGCAGCTCCACCCGACAAGAGACCCAGTACTTC.

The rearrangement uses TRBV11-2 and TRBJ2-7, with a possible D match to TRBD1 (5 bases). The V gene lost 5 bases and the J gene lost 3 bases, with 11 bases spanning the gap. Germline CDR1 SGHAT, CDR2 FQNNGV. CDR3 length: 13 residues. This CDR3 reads CASSANRNYEQYF. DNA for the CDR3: TGTGCCAGCAGCGCCAACAGGAACTACGAGCAGTACTTC.

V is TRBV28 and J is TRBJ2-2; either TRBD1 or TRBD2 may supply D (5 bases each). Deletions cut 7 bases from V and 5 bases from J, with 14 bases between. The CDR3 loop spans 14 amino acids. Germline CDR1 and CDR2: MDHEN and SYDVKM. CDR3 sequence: CASNLGTKTGELFF. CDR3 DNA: TGTGCCAGCAATTTGGGGACCAAAACCGGGGAGCTGTTTTTT.

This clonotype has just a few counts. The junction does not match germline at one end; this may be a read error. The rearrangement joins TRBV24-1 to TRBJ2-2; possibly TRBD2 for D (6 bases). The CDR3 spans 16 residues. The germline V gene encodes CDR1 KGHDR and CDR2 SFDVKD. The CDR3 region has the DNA TGTGCCACCCGTGACCCGGCGGAGGGAACTGGCGGGGAGCTGTTTTTT. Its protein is CATRDPAEGTGGELFF.

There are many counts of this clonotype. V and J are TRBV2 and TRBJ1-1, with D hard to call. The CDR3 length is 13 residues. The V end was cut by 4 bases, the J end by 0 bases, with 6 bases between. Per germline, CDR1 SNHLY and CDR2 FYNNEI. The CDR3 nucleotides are TGTGCCAGCAGTGTTAGCATGAACACTGAAGCTTTCTTT. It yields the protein CASSVSMNTEAFF.

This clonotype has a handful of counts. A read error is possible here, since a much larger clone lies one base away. The CDR3 DNA is TGCGCCAGCAGCCAAGAGATTTTAGCGTCACGCGACTACACCTTC. It translates to CASSQEILASRDYTF. V usage is TRBV4-3 and J usage is TRBJ1-2, with unresolved D. The V end was cut by 0 bases, the J end by 10 bases, with 18 bases between. CDR3 size: 15 residues. The germline V gene encodes CDR1 LGHNA and CDR2 YSLEER.

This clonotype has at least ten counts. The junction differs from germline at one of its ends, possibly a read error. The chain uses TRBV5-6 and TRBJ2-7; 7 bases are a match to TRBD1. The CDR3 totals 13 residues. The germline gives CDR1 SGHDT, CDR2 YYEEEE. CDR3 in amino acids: CTSSLRDSNEQYF. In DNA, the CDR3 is TGTACCAGCAGCTTGAGGGACAGCAACGAGCAGTACTTC.

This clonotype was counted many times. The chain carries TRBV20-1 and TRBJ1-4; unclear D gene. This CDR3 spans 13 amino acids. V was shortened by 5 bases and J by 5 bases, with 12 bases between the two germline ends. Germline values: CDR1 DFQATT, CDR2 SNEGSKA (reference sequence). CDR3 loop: CSARAEQNEKLFF. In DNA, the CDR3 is TGCAGTGCTCGGGCAGAACAAAATGAAAAACTGTTTTTT.